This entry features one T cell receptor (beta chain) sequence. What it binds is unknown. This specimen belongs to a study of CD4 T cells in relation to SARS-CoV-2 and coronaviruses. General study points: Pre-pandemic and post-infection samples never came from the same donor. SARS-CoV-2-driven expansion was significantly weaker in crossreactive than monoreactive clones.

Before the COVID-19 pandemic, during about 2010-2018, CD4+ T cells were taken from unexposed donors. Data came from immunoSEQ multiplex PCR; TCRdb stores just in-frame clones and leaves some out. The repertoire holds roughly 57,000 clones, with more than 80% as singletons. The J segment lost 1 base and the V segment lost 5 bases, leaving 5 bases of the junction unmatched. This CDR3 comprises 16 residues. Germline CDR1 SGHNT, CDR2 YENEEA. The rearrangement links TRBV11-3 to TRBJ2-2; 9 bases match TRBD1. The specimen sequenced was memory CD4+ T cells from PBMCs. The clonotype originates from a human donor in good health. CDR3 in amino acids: CASSAGQGLNTGELFF. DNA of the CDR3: TGTGCCAGCAGCGCGGGACAGGGTCTGAACACCGGGGAGCTGTTTTTT.